One sample yielded the 21 T cell receptor beta chains listed below, sequenced in a study of cytomegalovirus exposure and HLA in healthy donors (dated by TCRdb to about 2017). The library was produced with the immunoSEQ multiplex PCR assay. TCRdb carries this immuneACCESS record with in-frame sequences only. Its versions omit some clonotypes, under half of them owing to an unresolved V gene in the studies checked, with the rest unexplained. Across this sample there are about 150,000 clones, with roughly 93% seen only once. About 2% of the sample lies in the top ten. Sequencing was performed on PBMCs. The receptors stem from a man aged 18 to 30 in good health and CMV-seropositive.

The V gene is TRBV9, the J gene TRBJ2-2; no clear D. V shed 0 bases and J shed 6 bases, with 6 bases lying between them. The germline gives CDR1 SGDLS, CDR2 YYNGEE. The CDR3 totals 13 residues. CDR3 sequence reads: CASSVATAGELFF. The DNA of the CDR3 is TGTGCCAGCAGCGTAGCCACGGCCGGGGAGCTGTTTTTT.

This chain links TRBV30 with TRBJ2-2; 12 nucleotides line up with TRBD2. After removal of 3 bases from V and 6 bases from J, the junction contained 2 bases not matched to a gene. Germline V gene data show CDR1 as GTSNPN and CDR2 as SVGIG (reference sequence). This CDR3 has 14 residues. The CDR3 DNA reads TGTGCCTGGAGCCGACTAGCGGGAGCCGGGGAGCTGTTTTTT. Amino acid sequence: CAWSRLAGAGELFF.

This sequence joins TRBV27 and TRBJ1-6, with no clear D. The CDR3 is 17 residues long. Looked up from germline, CDR1 is MNHEY and CDR2 is SMNVEV (reference sequence). V shed 1 base and J shed 5 bases, with 15 bases lying between them. CDR3 loop: CASSLFGSGLNNSPLHF. CDR3 DNA: TGTGCCAGCAGTTTATTTGGCAGCGGACTGAATAATTCACCCCTCCACTTT.

The chain uses TRBV4-1 and TRBJ2-1, with TRBD1 matching over 9 bases. V shed 5 bases and J 0 bases; nucleotides not matched to a gene: 5. CDR1 is MGHRA and CDR2 is YSYEKL in the germline V gene. The CDR3 is 16 residues long. Written as DNA, the CDR3 is TGCGCCAGCAGCACGGGACAGGGACCCTCCTACAATGAGCAGTTCTTC. Protein: CASSTGQGPSYNEQFF.

The CDR3 spells CASSLEDRGYNEQFF. The DNA of the CDR3 is TGCGCCAGCAGCTTGGAAGACAGGGGCTACAATGAGCAGTTCTTC. The rearrangement joins TRBV5-1 to TRBJ2-1, with 8 bases that match TRBD1. Looked up from germline, CDR1 is SGHRS and CDR2 is YFSETQ. The CDR3 length is 15 residues. Losses at the gene ends were 0 bases for V and 3 bases for J; bases not matched to a gene: 2.

The chain links TRBV2 to TRBJ1-2; 7 positions match TRBD1. The CDR3 has 15 amino acids. Germline-derived CDR1 and CDR2 are SNHLY and FYNNEI. Trimming cost V 6 bases and J 4 bases; bases outside gene matches: 11. CDR3 nucleotide sequence: TGTGCCAGCAGGATAAGAACAGGGGTCGCCTATGGCTACACCTTC. Residues: CASRIRTGVAYGYTF.

The rearrangement uses TRBV29-1 and TRBJ2-2; possible D gene TRBD2, 5 bases. The CDR3 runs 13 residues. Trimming removed 7 bases at V and 5 bases at J, with 14 bases between. The V gene's germline CDR1 is SQVTM and CDR2 ANQGSEA. CDR3 bases: TGCAGCGCCACACGGAGGCAAACCGGGGAGCTGTTTTTT. Its translation is CSATRRQTGELFF.

This chain connects TRBV7-2 to TRBJ2-3, with TRBD2 identical over 7 bases. The germline V gene encodes CDR1 SGHTA and CDR2 FQGNSA. J was trimmed by 0 bases and V by 0 bases; bases with no gene match: 9. This CDR3 has 18 residues. The CDR3 loop is CASSLARAGAGSTDTQYF. In nucleotides, the CDR3 is TGTGCCAGCAGCTTAGCGCGTGCAGGAGCGGGAAGCACAGATACGCAGTATTTT.

The J gene is TRBJ2-7, the V gene TRBV29-1, with no clear D. V gave up 3 bases and J gave up 2 bases, with 14 bases separating them. Germline V gene data show CDR1 as SQVTM and CDR2 as ANQGSEA. This CDR3 has 14 amino acids. DNA of the CDR3: TGCAGCGTTGAGGTCCTAAAGAGCCCCTACGAGCAGTACTTC. Protein product: CSVEVLKSPYEQYF.

V gene TRBV7-2 combines with J gene TRBJ2-1; TRBD2 matches at 11 bases. The CDR3 is 16 amino acids. V trimming: 5 bases; J trimming: 4 bases; junction bases outside the gene matches: 7. CDR1 is SGHTA, CDR2 FQGNSA, per germline. CDR3 region: CASSPRLAGLYNEQFF. CDR3 bases: TGTGCCAGCAGCCCTCGACTAGCGGGACTTTACAATGAGCAGTTCTTC. Using reference TRBV7-2 and TRBJ2-1 for the parts outside the CDR3, the full variable domain is GAGVSQSPSNKVTEKGKDVELRCDPISGHTALYWYRQSLGQGLEFLIYFQGNSAPDKSGLPSDRFSAERTGGSVSTLTIQRTQQEDSAVYLCASSPRLAGLYNEQFFGPGTRLTVL.

The chain has TRBV6-5 and TRBJ2-2; D is possibly TRBD1 (6 bases). CDR3 length: 15 residues. Trimming left V 5 bases short and J 4 bases short, with 14 bases between. The germline V gene has CDR1 MNHEY and CDR2 SVGAGI. The CDR3 coding sequence is TGTGCCAGCAGTGGTACCGGGACAATCACCGGGGAGCTGTTTTTT. Translation gives CASSGTGTITGELFF.

V is TRBV28 and J is TRBJ2-1; D is perhaps TRBD2 (6 bases). Trimming shortened V by 7 bases and J by 1 base, and 14 bases separated the two germline ends. The CDR3 totals 15 residues. The germline V gene encodes CDR1 MDHEN and CDR2 SYDVKM. The CDR3 DNA reads as TGTGCCAGCAATTTTGGAGGGCCTTCCTACAATGAGCAGTTCTTC. It encodes CASNFGGPSYNEQFF.

CDR3 nucleotides: TGTGCCAGCAGCCAAGTTTACAGTTCTGGCTACACCTTC. Translation gives CASSQVYSSGYTF. The chain is built from TRBV14 and TRBJ1-2; no clear D. Germline V CDR1 and CDR2: SGHDN, FVKESK. CDR3 size: 13 residues. Trimming removed 1 base at V and 7 bases at J, with 10 bases between.

This clone was observed a single time. The gene calls are TRBV7-2 and TRBJ2-2; 13 bases agree with TRBD2. Germline assignment: CDR1 SGHTA and CDR2 FQGNSA. The V gene end was trimmed by 4 bases and the J gene end by 6 bases; junction bases not matched to a gene: 5. The CDR3 loop spans 16 amino acids. CDR3 sequence (DNA): TGTGCCAGCAGCTCATGGACTAGCGGGAGACCCGGGGAGCTGTTTTTT. It codes for CASSSWTSGRPGELFF.

V usage is TRBV19 and J usage is TRBJ2-7; 8 bases line up with TRBD2. The junction had 5 bases not matched to a gene; V was cut back by 6 bases and J by 4 bases. Germline CDR1 reads LNHDA; CDR2 reads SQIVND (reference sequence). This CDR3 has 13 amino acids. The CDR3 loop is CASRGSGIYEQYF. As DNA, the CDR3 is TGTGCCAGTAGGGGTAGCGGGATATACGAGCAGTACTTC.

The chain uses TRBV5-8 and TRBJ2-7, with TRBD1 identical over 9 bases. The CDR3 spans 16 residues. The junction had 12 bases not matched to a gene; V was cut back by 4 bases and J by 4 bases. Germline V gene sequence: CDR1 SGHTS, CDR2 YDEGEE. CDR3 sequence reads: CASSQGRDREAYEQYF. For the CDR3, the DNA is TGTGCCAGCAGCCAGGGAAGGGACAGGGAGGCTTACGAGCAGTACTTC.

In its sample, this clone was seen once. The chain employs TRBV25-1 and TRBJ2-3, with a possible D match to TRBD2 (5 bases). The CDR3 extends over 13 amino acids. Trimming cost V 3 bases and J 5 bases, with 9 bases left between them. Germline V gene lookup returns CDR1 MGHDK and CDR2 SYGVNS. CDR3 DNA sequence: TGTGCCAGCAGTGATAATGGGAGAGATACGCAGTATTTT. This codes for CASSDNGRDTQYF. Complete variable domain (other parts from reference TRBV25-1 and TRBJ2-3): EADIYQTPRYLVIGTGKKITLECSQTMGHDKMYWYQQDPGMELHLIHYSYGVNSTEKGDLSSESTVSRIRTEHFPLTLESARPSHTSQYLCASSDNGRDTQYFGPGTRLTVL.

The rearrangement uses TRBV10-3 and TRBJ1-2; D perhaps matches TRBD1 (5 bases). This CDR3 spans 16 amino acids. V shed 3 bases and J shed 2 bases, with 16 bases lying between them. CDR1 is ENHRY, CDR2 SYGVKD, per germline. CDR3 sequence: CAISESAETANYGYTF. In DNA, the CDR3 is TGTGCCATCAGTGAATCGGCCGAGACAGCAAACTATGGCTACACCTTC.

This rearrangement joins TRBV5-4 to TRBJ2-3; no clear D. Germline lookup yields CDR1 SGHNT and CDR2 YYREEE (reference sequence). The CDR3 is made up of 16 amino acids. Deletions cut 4 bases from V and 0 bases from J, with 15 bases between. The CDR3 loop reads CASSPGLQFSTDTQYF. DNA of the CDR3: TGTGCCAGCAGCCCTGGGCTACAGTTTAGCACAGATACGCAGTATTTT.

The chain carries TRBV10-3 and TRBJ2-7; perhaps TRBD2 as D (5 bases). The V end was cut by 4 bases, the J end by 3 bases, with 16 bases between. The CDR3 has 15 residues. Germline V gives CDR1 ENHRY, CDR2 SYGVKD. The CDR3 nucleotides are TGTGCCATCAGTGGAGGCTTTGGAGGAGACTACGAGCAGTACTTC. It is translated as CAISGGFGGDYEQYF.

The chain has TRBV2 and TRBJ2-5; TRBD2 aligns across 11 bases. There are 15 residues in the CDR3. Trimming cost V 7 bases and J 3 bases; bases outside gene matches: 7. Germline-derived CDR1 and CDR2 are SNHLY and FYNNEI. CDR3 coding DNA: TGTGCCAGCACCCTCCGGGGACTAGCGGAAGAGACCCAGTACTTC. It encodes CASTLRGLAEETQYF.